This T cell receptor (beta chain) is from a study of T and B cells in COVID-19 patients. As concerns this clonotype: Its antigen remains unknown.

From blood, roughly 220-550 ng of genomic DNA served as TRB template. BIOMED2 TRB-A/B primer pools were used in multiplex TRB PCR. TCRdb itself ran the multiplex PCR reads through MiXCR, one entry per CDR3 protein. Among about 17,000 distinct CDR3 sequences listed, roughly 28% were seen once. Findings and caveats of the study: Active COVID-19 showed highly clonal TRB repertoires; recovery showed diversity and richness above healthy donors. CD4+, regulatory T cell, CD8+ and sorted SARS-CoV-2-responsive or tetramer+ T cells were not yet sequenced.

This TCR was recovered from a human donor who had recovered from COVID-19. The sequenced material came from blood.

The CDR3 bases are TGTGCCAGCAGTGACTGGGCCGACGGGGAGAACATTCAGTACTTC. It yields the protein CASSDWADGENIQYF. V is TRBV6-5 and J is TRBJ2-4; tentatively, D is TRBD2 (5 bases). Trimming stripped 5 bases from V and 7 bases from J, with 18 bases between. CDR3 length equals 15 residues. Looked up from germline, CDR1 is MNHEY and CDR2 is SVGAGI.